The next 13 T cell receptor beta chains were all read from a single sample in a study of T-cell reconstitution after alpha-beta-depleted transplantation in children. Unique molecular identifiers tagged the TCRbeta library. TCRdb re-called the PCR reads through MiXCR, storing one row per CDR3 protein. Among hundreds of thousands of distinct CDR3 sequences, roughly a quarter were seen once, and the ten largest hold about 5%. Sequenced material: PBMCs, mostly from graft donor cells, taken 360 days after TCRalphabeta/CD19-depleted stem cell transplant. The receptor source for this set is a female patient between 2 and 15 years old who had a stem cell transplant for congenital amegakaryocytic thrombocytopenia, so the T cells may come from the graft donor.

This chain connects TRBV7-9 to TRBJ2-7; D is uncertain. This CDR3 spans 13 amino acids. From germline, CDR1 is SEHNR and CDR2 FQNEAQ (reference sequence). Trimming pared 5 bases from V and 2 bases from J, leaving 10 bases between. DNA for the CDR3: TGTGCCAGCAGCACGACACCGGCCTACGAGCAGTACTTC. Its translation is CASSTTPAYEQYF.

This clonotype was detected ten times or more. This rearrangement joins TRBV6-1 to TRBJ2-2, with 7 positions matching TRBD1. Germline V gene data show CDR1 as MNHNS and CDR2 as SASEGT. The CDR3 contains 16 residues. V shed 5 bases, J shed 0 bases, and the junction held 6 bases outside the gene matches. The CDR3 region is CASSRQGPSNTGELFF. In DNA form, the CDR3 reads TGTGCCAGCAGTAGACAGGGACCATCGAACACCGGGGAGCTGTTTTTT.

The rearrangement links TRBV4-1 to TRBJ2-7, with D unresolved. Trimming pared 0 bases from V and 2 bases from J, leaving 11 bases between. This CDR3 spans 15 amino acids. Germline values: CDR1 MGHRA, CDR2 YSYEKL. In DNA, the CDR3 is TGCGCCAGCAGCCAAGATATCTCAGTAACCTACGAGCAGTACTTC. It codes for CASSQDISVTYEQYF.

This clonotype has more than one count but fewer than ten. The V gene is TRBV6-4, the J gene TRBJ1-1, with no clear D. The germline V gene has CDR1 MRHNA and CDR2 SNTAGT. V was pared by 4 bases and J by 0 bases, with 12 bases between. This CDR3 has 15 residues. The CDR3 DNA sequence: TGTGCCAGCAGTGTCATCGGTAGCATGAACACTGAAGCTTTCTTT. As protein: CASSVIGSMNTEAFF.

There are a few counts of this clonotype. This chain connects TRBV6-1 to TRBJ2-3; a possible D gene is TRBD2 (6 bases). The length of the CDR3 is 17 residues. With 0 bases removed from V and 1 base from J, the gap between germline ends came to 14 bases. Germline V CDR1 and CDR2: MNHNS, SASEGT. As DNA, the CDR3 is TGTGCCAGCAGTGAAGCCGGGGGAGGCCTTGGCACAGATACGCAGTATTTT. Protein product: CASSEAGGGLGTDTQYF.

This CDR3 is CAWSETTEAFF. The CDR3 DNA sequence: TGTGCCTGGAGTGAGACAACTGAAGCTTTCTTT. The chain links TRBV30 to TRBJ1-1; D gene unclear. This CDR3 has 11 residues. Trimming took 1 base from V and 5 from J, leaving 5 bases between them. Germline CDR1 reads GTSNPN; CDR2 reads SVGIG (reference sequence).

V gene TRBV12-3 or TRBV12-4 combines with J gene TRBJ2-3; D may be TRBD1 (6 bases). This CDR3 has 13 residues. V was clipped by 6 bases and J by 2 bases, with 9 bases between them. The CDR3 DNA follows: TGTGCCAGCAGGACAGGCCACACAGATACGCAGTATTTT. It codes for CASRTGHTDTQYF.

This sequence joins TRBV18 and TRBJ2-3; 9 nucleotides align to TRBD2. The V gene's germline CDR1 is KGHSH and CDR2 LQKENI. The CDR3 extends over 15 amino acids. The V segment lost 6 bases and the J segment 4 bases; nucleotides outside the gene matches: 8. CDR3: CASSPTRGGSDTQYF. CDR3 bases: TGTGCCAGCTCCCCCACGCGGGGGGGTTCAGATACGCAGTATTTT.

V is TRBV25-1 and J is TRBJ1-5; D gene unclear. This CDR3 has 11 residues. CDR1 and CDR2 from the germline V gene are MGHDK and SYGVNS. V lost 8 bases, J lost 4 bases, and 6 bases lay in between. This CDR3 reads CASGNNQPQHF. DNA for the CDR3: TGTGCCAGCGGCAATAATCAGCCCCAGCATTTT.

This clonotype has more than one count but fewer than ten. The chain uses TRBV20-1 and TRBJ1-4, with unresolved D. This CDR3 has 14 residues. CDR1 and CDR2 (germline): DFQATT, SNEGSKA (reference sequence). Deletions cut 6 bases from V and 7 bases from J, with 18 bases between. The CDR3 loop reads CSALLTPWGEKLFF. The DNA for the CDR3 is TGCAGTGCCCTTTTGACCCCATGGGGTGAAAAACTGTTTTTT.

The chain is built from TRBV12-3 or TRBV12-4 and TRBJ2-5, with TRBD1 as a possible D gene (5 bases). The CDR3 runs to 14 residues. V was pared by 9 bases and J by 2 bases, with 16 bases between. The CDR3 here is CASTDRNGQETQYF. CDR3 sequence (DNA): TGTGCCAGTACCGACAGAAACGGGCAAGAGACCCAGTACTTC.

This clonotype occurred a few times. This chain joins TRBV29-1 and TRBJ1-1; the match to TRBD1 covers 8 bases. After removal of 2 bases from V and 3 bases from J, the junction contained 8 bases not matched to a gene. Germline CDR1 and CDR2: SQVTM and ANQGSEA. CDR3 size: 15 residues. The CDR3 loop is CSVERSDRGYTEAFF. The CDR3 nucleotides read TGCAGCGTTGAACGGAGTGACAGGGGATACACTGAAGCTTTCTTT.

The chain links TRBV30 to TRBJ2-1; 9 nucleotides match TRBD1. CDR1 is GTSNPN, CDR2 SVGIG, per germline (reference sequence). The trim removed 0 bases at V and 3 bases at J, leaving 3 bases unmatched. This CDR3 contains 15 residues. The CDR3 coding sequence is TGTGCCTGGAGTGTCGGGACAGGGCTCTACAATGAGCAGTTCTTC. This gives the protein CAWSVGTGLYNEQFF.